The rows below give T cell receptor beta chains drawn from one sample of a study of PD-1 blockade in classical Hodgkin lymphoma. Repertoires were generated with immunoSEQ multiplex PCR, while TCRdb's copy carries only in-frame clones and drops some. The sample holds around 30,000 clones; about four fifths are singletons and the top ten take 32%. This sample comprised peripheral blood mononuclear cells (PBMCs), obtained at baseline. The origin of the receptors is a human donor with classical Hodgkin lymphoma. Each CDR3 is given with its conserved first and last residue. The size field is filled for only some rows; it gives once, few, many or a size class.

TRBJ1-3	15	NA	TRBV19	CASSRDRASGNTIYF
TRBJ1-1	15	NA	TRBV6-1	CASSEGRGLNTEAFF
TRBJ2-1	13	NA	TRBV7-9	CASSLVIVAEQFF
TRBJ2-1	15	NA	TRBV7-3	CASSLGAGATFEQFF
TRBJ2-5	16	NA	TRBV10-3	CAISEHGLAYAETQYF
TRBJ2-1	14	NA	TRBV28	CASSLFQGVDEQFF
TRBJ2-6	18	NA	TRBV4-2	CASSPWTGGASGANVLTF
TRBJ2-7	14	NA	TRBV5-6	CASSLVRYRGEQYF
TRBJ2-7	12	once	TRBV7-9	CASSLTGYEQYF
TRBJ2-2	18	NA	TRBV5-1	CASSLELAGATNTGELFF
TRBJ1-5	14	NA	TRBV7-8	CASSLEEANQPQHF
TRBJ2-5	14	NA	TRBV6-4	CASSEVAGRETQYF
TRBJ1-5	14	NA	TRBV5-5	CASSAGQGRQPQHF
TRBJ1-3	15	NA	TRBV11-3	CASSPFRDAGNTIYF
TRBJ2-7	12	few	TRBV9	CASGQGSYEQYF
TRBJ2-3	15	NA	TRBV19	CASTMGVAGTDTQYF
TRBJ1-5	14	NA	TRBV4-3	CASSQDSRDQPQHF
TRBJ1-5	15	NA	TRBV25-1	CASSDSLISNQPQHF
TRBJ2-7	14	NA	TRBV5-4	CASSSRDSTYEQYF
TRBJ1-2	12	NA	TRBV30	CAWSSSGYGYTF
TRBJ2-7	14	NA	TRBV4-2	CASSPGWGIYEQYF